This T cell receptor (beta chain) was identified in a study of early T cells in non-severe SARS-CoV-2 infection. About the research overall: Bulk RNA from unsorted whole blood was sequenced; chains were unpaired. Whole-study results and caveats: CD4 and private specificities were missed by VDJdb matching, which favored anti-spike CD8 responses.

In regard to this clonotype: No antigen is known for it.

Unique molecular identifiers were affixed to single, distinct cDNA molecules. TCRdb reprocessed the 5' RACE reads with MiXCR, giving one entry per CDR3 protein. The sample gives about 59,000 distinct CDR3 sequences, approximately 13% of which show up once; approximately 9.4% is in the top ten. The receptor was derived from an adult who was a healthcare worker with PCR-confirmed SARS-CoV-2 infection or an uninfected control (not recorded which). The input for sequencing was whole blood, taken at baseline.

Written as DNA, the CDR3 is TGCAGTGCTAGAGGGCTGCCGGCTCTCGGGGATGAGCAGTTCTTC. The encoded protein is CSARGLPALGDEQFF. The chain combines TRBV20-1 with TRBJ2-1; D might be TRBD2 (5 bases). The V and J ends lost 1 base and 8 bases respectively, with 18 bases between them. Germline V gene sequence: CDR1 DFQATT, CDR2 SNEGSKA (reference sequence). The CDR3 has 15 amino acids.